The present TCR beta chain was sequenced within a study of blood T cell repertoires in COVID-19. Authors' methods: Amplifying reference gene primers gave estimates of nucleated cell counts. This table comes from immunoSEQ multiplex PCR, and its TCRdb copy is limited to in-frame clones, with some not included. V, J and clone size reflect that table, while D and trimming were determined from the DNA. The table shows about 120,000 clones, with 70% to 90% occurring only once. V lost 4 bases and J 8 bases, leaving 17 bases between the germline ends. CDR3 length equals 15 residues. CDR1 and CDR2 (germline): LGHNA, YSLEER.

The chain couples TRBV4-3 to TRBJ1-4, with D possibly TRBD1 on 5 matching bases. The receptor comes from a woman in her forties or fifties with active or convalescent COVID-19. The specimen was peripheral blood. CDR3 DNA sequence: TGCGCCAGCAGCCCACAGTCGGGGGATCGGGAAAAACTGTTTTTT. Its translation: CASSPQSGDREKLFF.